The 9 T cell receptor beta chains presented below share a single source sample, sequenced in a study of cytomegalovirus exposure and HLA in healthy donors. PCR involved 60 Vbeta and 13 Jbeta primers. The assay was immunoSEQ multiplex PCR, and TCRdb's table has in-frame clones only and misses some. The data contain around 80,000 clones, 75% to 80% of them seen just once; the ten biggest clones take up approximately 5.7%. Sequencing was carried out using PBMCs. The receptors were sampled from a female donor in good health and CMV-seronegative.

A few counts support this clone. The chain carries TRBV5-6 and TRBJ2-4, with 7 nucleotides matching TRBD2. V was pared by 1 base and J by 0 bases, with 7 bases of the junction left unmatched. The CDR3 sequence is 17 residues long. The V gene's germline CDR1 is SGHDT and CDR2 YYEEEE. The CDR3 is CASSLPSGSLAKNIQYF. The CDR3 DNA reads as TGTGCCAGCAGCTTGCCTAGCGGATCCCTAGCCAAAAACATTCAGTACTTC. Based on the CDR3 plus reference TRBV5-6 and TRBJ2-4, the full variable domain is DAGVTQSPTHLIKTRGQQVTLRCSPKSGHDTVSWYQQALGQGPQFIFQYYEEEERQRGNFPDRFSGHQFPNYSSELNVNALLLGDSALYLCASSLPSGSLAKNIQYFGAGTRLSVL.

In DNA form, the CDR3 reads TGTGCCAGCAGTTACGGGACGGACAGAAATTCACCCCTCCACTTT. Its protein is CASSYGTDRNSPLHF. This rearrangement joins TRBV6-5 to TRBJ1-6; tentative D call: TRBD1 (6 bases). Germline CDR1 is MNHEY and CDR2 is SVGAGI. Trimming shortened V by 2 bases and J by 7 bases, and 12 bases separated the two germline ends. This CDR3 is built from 15 residues.

The chain joins TRBV6-5 to TRBJ1-2; D unresolved. The CDR3 runs 14 residues. Trimming took off 0 bases at V and 4 bases at J, with 9 bases between the two ends. The germline V gene encodes CDR1 MNHEY and CDR2 SVGAGI. The CDR3 loop is CASSYSGRIYGYTF. The CDR3 nucleotides are TGTGCCAGCAGTTACTCGGGCAGGATCTATGGCTACACCTTC.

The chain carries TRBV5-4 and TRBJ1-2; TRBD1 aligns across 8 bases. Per germline, CDR1 SGHNT and CDR2 YYREEE (reference sequence). Trimming took 1 base from V and 5 from J; bases not matched to a gene: 10. This CDR3 contains 16 residues. CDR3: CASSLSGTGGRYGYTF. In nucleotides, the CDR3 is TGTGCCAGCAGCTTGTCTGGTACAGGGGGTAGGTATGGCTACACCTTC.

This sequence joins TRBV19 and TRBJ1-5; the D gene is possibly TRBD1 (5 bases). Deletions cut 3 bases from V and 1 base from J, with 7 bases between. From germline, CDR1 is LNHDA and CDR2 SQIVND (reference sequence). This CDR3 has 14 residues. CDR3 region: CASSISGSNQPQHF. DNA for the CDR3: TGTGCCAGTAGTATCTCAGGGAGCAATCAGCCCCAGCATTTT.

The chain has TRBV4-3 and TRBJ1-4, with 7 bases matching TRBD1. The ends lost 1 base at V and 4 bases at J; junction bases unmatched: 3. From germline, CDR1 is LGHNA and CDR2 YSLEER. This CDR3 is 15 amino acids long. DNA for the CDR3: TGCGCCAGCAGCCAAGGAGGGGGCGATAATGAAAAACTGTTTTTT. Its protein product is CASSQGGGDNEKLFF.

The gene calls are TRBV1 and TRBJ2-2; the DNA was not compared with TRBD1, the D call given in the table. TRBV1 is a known pseudogene. The CDR3 has 17 amino acids. CDR3 sequence: CTSSQDLRQGNTGELFF. The CDR3 nucleotides read TGCACCAGCAGCCAAGATCTACGCCAGGGTAACACCGGGGAGCTGTTTTTT.

The chain couples TRBV6-4 to TRBJ2-7; 7 nucleotides align to TRBD1. Trimming at V came to 10 bases and at J to 1 base, leaving 4 bases not matched to a gene. This CDR3 region has 12 residues. The germline V gene encodes CDR1 MRHNA and CDR2 SNTAGT. The chain's CDR3 is CATHRGSYEQYF. DNA of the CDR3: TGTGCCACTCACAGGGGATCCTACGAGCAGTACTTC.

The V call is TRBV6-1, the J call TRBJ2-7, with 7 bases that match TRBD1. The CDR3 consists of 15 residues. CDR1 and CDR2 from the germline V gene are MNHNS and SASEGT. V was pared by 4 bases and J by 1 base, with 7 bases of the junction left unmatched. The DNA of the CDR3 is TGTGCCAGCAGTGGGACAGGTGTGGTGTCCTACGAGCAGTACTTC. Encoded protein: CASSGTGVVSYEQYF.